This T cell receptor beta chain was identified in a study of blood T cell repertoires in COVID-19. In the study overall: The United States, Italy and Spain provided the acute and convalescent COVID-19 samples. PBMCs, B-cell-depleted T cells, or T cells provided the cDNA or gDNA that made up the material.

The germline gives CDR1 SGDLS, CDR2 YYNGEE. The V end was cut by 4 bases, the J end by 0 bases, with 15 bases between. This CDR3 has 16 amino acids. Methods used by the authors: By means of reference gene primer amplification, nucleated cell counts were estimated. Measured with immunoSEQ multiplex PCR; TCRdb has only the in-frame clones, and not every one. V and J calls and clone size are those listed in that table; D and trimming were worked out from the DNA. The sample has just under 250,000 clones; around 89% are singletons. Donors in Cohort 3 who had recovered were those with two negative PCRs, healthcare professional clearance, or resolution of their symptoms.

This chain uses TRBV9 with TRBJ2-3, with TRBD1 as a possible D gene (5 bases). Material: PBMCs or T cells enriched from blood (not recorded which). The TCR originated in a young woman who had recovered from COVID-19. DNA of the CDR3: TGTGCCAGCAGCCCGCGACAGTTGACTAGCACAGATACGCAGTATTTT. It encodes CASSPRQLTSTDTQYF.